This TCR beta chain appears in the sequencing data of a study of blood T cell repertoires in COVID-19. Across the study: Sites across the United States, Italy and Spain contributed samples from acute and convalescent COVID-19. T cells, B-cell-depleted T cells, or PBMCs provided the cDNA or gDNA that served as material.

Germline V CDR1 and CDR2: WNHNN, SYGVQD (reference sequence). CDR3 length: 12 amino acids. Trimming shortened V by 3 bases and J by 0 bases, and 3 bases separated the two germline ends. As handled by the study authors: Amplification of reference gene primers was used by the study to estimate nucleated cell counts. The repertoire was sequenced with immunoSEQ multiplex PCR; TCRdb's copy has only in-frame clones and lacks some. For V, J and clone size, that table is used; D and trimming come from the DNA. The table shows 150,000 or so clones, with roughly 86% occurring only once. Sequenced material: peripheral blood. V gene TRBV10-1 combines with J gene TRBJ2-7; D unresolved. The receptor's source is a woman aged 50 to 60 with acute or convalescent COVID-19. The CDR3 protein is CASSDSSYEQYF. DNA of the CDR3: TGCGCCAGCAGTGATAGCTCCTACGAGCAGTACTTC.